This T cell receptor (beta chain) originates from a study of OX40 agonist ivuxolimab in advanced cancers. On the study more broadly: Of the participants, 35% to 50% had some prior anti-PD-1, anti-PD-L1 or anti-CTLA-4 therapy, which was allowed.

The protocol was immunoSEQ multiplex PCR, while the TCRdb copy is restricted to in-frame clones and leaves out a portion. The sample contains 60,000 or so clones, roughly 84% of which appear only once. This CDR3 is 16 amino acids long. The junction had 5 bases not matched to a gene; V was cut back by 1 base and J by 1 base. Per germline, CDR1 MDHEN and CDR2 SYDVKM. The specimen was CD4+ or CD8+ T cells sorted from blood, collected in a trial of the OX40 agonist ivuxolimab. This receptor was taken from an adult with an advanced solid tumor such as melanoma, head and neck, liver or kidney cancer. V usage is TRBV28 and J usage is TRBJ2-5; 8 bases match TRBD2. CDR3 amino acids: CASSLSGAGVQETQYF. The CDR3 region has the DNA TGTGCCAGCAGTTTATCAGGAGCGGGAGTCCAAGAGACCCAGTACTTC.